This T cell receptor (beta chain) was retrieved from a study of neurological immune-mediated disorders (dated by TCRdb to between 2018 and 2021). Background on the whole study: The study compared peripheral blood TCR-beta repertoires of HTLV-I-associated myelopathy (HAM/TSP) patients, multiple sclerosis patients and healthy controls using UMI-based sequencing. Longitudinal samples, technical triplicates and paired sorted CD4+ and CD8+ T-cell subsets, alongside PBMC samples, were included among the roughly 100 TCR-beta libraries. The cohort comprised about 68 subjects: 14 HAM/TSP patients, some 34 multiple sclerosis patients and about 20 healthy controls. The paper's findings and limits, for the study overall: TCR clonal expansion was greatest in HAM/TSP patients and smallest in MS patients, who ranked below even healthy controls. No identical CDR3 amino acid sequences were found to be shared among expanded clones across subjects, suggesting that TCR-beta repertoires were private in all groups.

cDNA was synthesized by template-switch 5'RACE using a primer carrying a 10-nucleotide random unique molecular identifier by which each TCR transcript was tagged. Over 180 million TCR-beta sequences, covering 15-18 subjects, were produced in each sequencing run. The RNeasy kit was used for extraction of total RNA. Using the KAPA Real-time Library Amplification kit, TCR-beta VDJ regions were amplified with primers for the TCR constant region and the 5'RACE anchor. Sample indexes and Illumina adaptors were added in a first PCR, after which library yield was increased in a second PCR. After Ampure bead purification, the TCR product of roughly 650 bp was size-selected on a 2% E-gel SizeSelection system. Before pooling, library quality was assessed on a Bioanalyzer, concentration was determined with Qubit, and library quantification was performed with the Kapa Library Quantification kit. Paired-end 2 x 150 bp sequencing of the libraries was performed on an Illumina HiSeq 2500. To increase sequence diversity, 25-30% phiX was spiked into each library pool. As for the original processing: Quality-filtered reads were processed with the UMI-based MiGEC pipeline, which removed over 75% of raw TCR sequences during error correction. VDJ genes were aligned to IMGT germline references, and clonotypes were defined by unique CDR3 amino acid sequence plus V-J genes. Clonal expansion, Shannon diversity and CDR3 relatedness (CalcPairwiseDistances, ClusterSamples) were evaluated with VDJtools, and phylogenetic trees were built with CLCbio workbench. A clone was classed as expanded if it had 8 or more unique UMIs, a cutoff based on coefficient-of-variation modelling across technical triplicates. The raw public data were reprocessed by TCRdb itself: fastp quality trimming at Q25, MiXCR clonotype calling, in-frame beta chains only. Every CDR3 protein is listed once, alongside the most common genes and DNA of its rows. The V and J calls, along with clone size, are taken from TCRdb and not from the paper's own processing. The sample data list 15,000 to 20,000 distinct CDR3 sequences, and 6% to 8.5% of these were observed just once. Less than 20% of the sample is in the top ten clones.

On this clonotype: It lacks a known antigen. The germline gene is not matched at one end of the junction; a read error may be the cause.

Sequences ENHRY (CDR1) and SYGVKD (CDR2) are obtained from the germline V gene. The CDR3 measures 13 amino acids from cysteine to phenylalanine. Only the CDR3 region is kept as DNA, spanning 39 bases read in frame from base 1. TCR libraries for sorted subsets were made from over 750,000 sorted CD4+ or CD8+ T cells. Peripheral blood underwent Ficoll-Hypaque density gradient centrifugation to isolate PBMCs, which were then cryopreserved in liquid nitrogen. The study also sequenced paired sorted CD4+ and CD8+ subsets from healthy controls, HAM/TSP patients and MS patients. This TCR was recovered from a woman in her 30s with HTLV-1-associated myelopathy (HAM/TSP). Sequenced: CD8+ T cells from blood. The chain is encoded by TRBV10-3 joined to TRBJ1-5, with 8 bases in between that match TRBD1. The CDR3 protein is CATEPGGDQTQHF. The DNA is as follows: TGTGCCACCGAACCAGGGGGCGATCAGACCCAGCATTTT.